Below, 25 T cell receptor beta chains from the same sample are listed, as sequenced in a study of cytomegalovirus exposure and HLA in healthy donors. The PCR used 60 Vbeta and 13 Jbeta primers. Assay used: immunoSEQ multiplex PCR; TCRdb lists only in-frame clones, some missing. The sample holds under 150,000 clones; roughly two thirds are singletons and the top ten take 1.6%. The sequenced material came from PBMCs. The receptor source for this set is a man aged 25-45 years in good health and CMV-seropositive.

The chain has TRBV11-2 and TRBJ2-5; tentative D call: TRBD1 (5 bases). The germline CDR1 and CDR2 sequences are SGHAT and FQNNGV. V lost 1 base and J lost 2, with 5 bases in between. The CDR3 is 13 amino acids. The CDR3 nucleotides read TGTGCCAGCAGCTTAGGACAGCAAGAGACCCAGTACTTC. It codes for CASSLGQQETQYF.

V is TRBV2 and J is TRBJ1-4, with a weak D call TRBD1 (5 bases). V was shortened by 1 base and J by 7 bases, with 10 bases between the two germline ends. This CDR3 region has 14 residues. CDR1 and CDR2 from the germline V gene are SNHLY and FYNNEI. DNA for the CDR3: TGTGCCAGCAGTGAAGGGTGGAGGGGTGAAAAACTGTTTTTT. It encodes CASSEGWRGEKLFF.

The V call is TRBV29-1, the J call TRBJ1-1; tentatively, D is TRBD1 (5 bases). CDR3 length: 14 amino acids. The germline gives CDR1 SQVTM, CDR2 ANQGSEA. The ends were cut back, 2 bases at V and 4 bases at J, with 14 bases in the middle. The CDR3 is CSVEPRVVGTEAFF. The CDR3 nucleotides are TGCAGCGTTGAACCCAGGGTGGTTGGCACTGAAGCTTTCTTT.

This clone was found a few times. The CDR3 nucleotides are TGCGCCAGCAGCTTGGGACAGTCCTTTACCTACGAGCAGTACTTC. This gives the protein CASSLGQSFTYEQYF. The gene calls are TRBV5-1 and TRBJ2-7, with D perhaps TRBD1 (5 bases). V was trimmed by 0 bases and J by 2 bases, leaving 12 bases between them. Germline V lookup: CDR1 SGHRS, CDR2 YFSETQ. The CDR3 consists of 15 residues.

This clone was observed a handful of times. The CDR3 sequence: CSVGTGLSTDTQYF. The CDR3 nucleotides are TGCAGCGTTGGTACGGGGTTGAGCACAGATACGCAGTATTTT. The chain has TRBV29-1 and TRBJ2-3, with D perhaps TRBD2 (5 bases). The germline V gene has CDR1 SQVTM and CDR2 ANQGSEA. There are 14 residues in the CDR3. With 4 bases removed from V and 0 bases from J, the gap between germline ends came to 11 bases.

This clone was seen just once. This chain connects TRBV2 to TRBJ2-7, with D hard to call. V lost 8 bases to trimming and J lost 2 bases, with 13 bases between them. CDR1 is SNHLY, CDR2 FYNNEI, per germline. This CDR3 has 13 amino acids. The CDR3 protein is CASVSDLAYEQYF. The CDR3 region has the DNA TGTGCCAGCGTCAGCGACTTAGCCTACGAGCAGTACTTC. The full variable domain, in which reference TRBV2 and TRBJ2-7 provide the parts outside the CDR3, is EPEVTQTPSHQVTQMGQEVILRCVPISNHLYFYWYRQILGQKVEFLVSFYNNEISEKSEIFDDQFSVERPDGSNFTLKIRSTKLEDSAMYFCASVSDLAYEQYFGPGTRLTVT.

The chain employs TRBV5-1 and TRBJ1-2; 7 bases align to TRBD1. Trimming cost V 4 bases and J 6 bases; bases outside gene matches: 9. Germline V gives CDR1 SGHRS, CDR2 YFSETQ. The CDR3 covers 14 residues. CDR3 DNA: TGCGCCAGCAGCCAGGATAGGGGGCGAGATGGCTACACCTTC. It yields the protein CASSQDRGRDGYTF.

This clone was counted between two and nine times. In DNA, the CDR3 is TGTGCCAGCATCGAGCGGGGCGAGCAGTACTTC. Translation gives CASIERGEQYF. The rearrangement joins TRBV6-5 to TRBJ2-7, with 7 bases identical to TRBD2. Trimming took 7 bases from V and 6 from J; bases not matched to a gene: 3. The germline V gene has CDR1 MNHEY and CDR2 SVGAGI. This CDR3 spans 11 amino acids.

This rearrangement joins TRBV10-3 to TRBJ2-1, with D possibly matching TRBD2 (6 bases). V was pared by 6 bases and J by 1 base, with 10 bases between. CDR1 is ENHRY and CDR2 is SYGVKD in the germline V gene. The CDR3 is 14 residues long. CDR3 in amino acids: CAIRASASYNEQFF. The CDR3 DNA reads TGTGCCATCAGGGCTAGCGCATCCTACAATGAGCAGTTCTTC.

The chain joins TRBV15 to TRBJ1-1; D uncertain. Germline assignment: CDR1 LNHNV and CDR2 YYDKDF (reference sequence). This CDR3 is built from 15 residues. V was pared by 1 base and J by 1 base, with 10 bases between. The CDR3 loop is CATSRGGSGNTEAFF. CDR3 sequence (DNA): TGTGCCACCAGCAGAGGAGGTTCGGGGAACACTGAAGCTTTCTTT.

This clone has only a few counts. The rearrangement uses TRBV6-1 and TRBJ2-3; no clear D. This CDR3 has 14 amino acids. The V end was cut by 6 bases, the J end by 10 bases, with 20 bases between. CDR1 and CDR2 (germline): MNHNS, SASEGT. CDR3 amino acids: CASRTLRPEVAQYF. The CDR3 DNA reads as TGTGCCAGCAGAACGCTGCGGCCCGAGGTGGCGCAGTATTTT.

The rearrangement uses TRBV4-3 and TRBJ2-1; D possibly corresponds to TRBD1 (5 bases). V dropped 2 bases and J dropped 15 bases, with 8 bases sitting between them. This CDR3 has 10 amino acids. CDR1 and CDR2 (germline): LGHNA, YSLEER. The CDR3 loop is CASSQTQAFF. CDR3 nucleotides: TGCGCCAGCAGCCAAACACAGGCGTTCTTC.

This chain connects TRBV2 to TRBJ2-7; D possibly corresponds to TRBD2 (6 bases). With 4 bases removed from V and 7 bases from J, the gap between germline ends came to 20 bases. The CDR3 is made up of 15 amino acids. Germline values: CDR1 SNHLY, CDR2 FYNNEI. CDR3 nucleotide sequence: TGTGCCAGCAGTGGACCCGGGAGAGGGGAAGGGGAGCAGTACTTC. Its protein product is CASSGPGRGEGEQYF.

The CDR3 loop is CASRISTGELFF. Here the CDR3 DNA reads TGTGCCAGCAGAATTTCGACCGGGGAGCTGTTTTTT. The chain recombines TRBV28 with TRBJ2-2; unclear D gene. Germline CDR1 is MDHEN and CDR2 is SYDVKM. The CDR3 is made up of 12 amino acids. The V and J ends lost 6 bases and 5 bases respectively, with 7 bases between them.

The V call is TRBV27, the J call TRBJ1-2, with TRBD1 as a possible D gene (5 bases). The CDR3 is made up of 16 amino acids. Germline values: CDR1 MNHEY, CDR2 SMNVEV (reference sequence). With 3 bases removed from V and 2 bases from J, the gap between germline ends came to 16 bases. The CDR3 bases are TGTGCCAGCAGTTTGAGGACACCCTTGACGAACTATGGCTACACCTTC. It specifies CASSLRTPLTNYGYTF.

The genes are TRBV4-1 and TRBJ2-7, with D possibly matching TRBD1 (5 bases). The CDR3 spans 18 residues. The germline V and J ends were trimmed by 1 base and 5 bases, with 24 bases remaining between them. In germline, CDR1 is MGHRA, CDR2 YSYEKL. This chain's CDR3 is CASSQVAAQGGVYHEQYF. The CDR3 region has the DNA TGCGCCAGCAGCCAAGTTGCCGCGCAGGGTGGGGTTTATCACGAGCAGTACTTC.

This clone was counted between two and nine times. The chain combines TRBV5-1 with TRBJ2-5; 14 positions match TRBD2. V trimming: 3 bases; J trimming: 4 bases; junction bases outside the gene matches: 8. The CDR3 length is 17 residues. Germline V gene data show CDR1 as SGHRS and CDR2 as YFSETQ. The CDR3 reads CASSWLGLAGGTETQYF. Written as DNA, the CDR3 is TGCGCCAGCAGCTGGCTTGGACTAGCGGGAGGTACAGAGACCCAGTACTTC.

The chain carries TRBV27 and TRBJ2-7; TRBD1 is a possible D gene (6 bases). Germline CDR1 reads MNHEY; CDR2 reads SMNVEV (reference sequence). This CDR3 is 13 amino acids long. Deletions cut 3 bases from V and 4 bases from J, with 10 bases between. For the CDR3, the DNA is TGTGCCAGCAGTTTCGGCAGGGGTTACGAGCAGTACTTC. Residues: CASSFGRGYEQYF.

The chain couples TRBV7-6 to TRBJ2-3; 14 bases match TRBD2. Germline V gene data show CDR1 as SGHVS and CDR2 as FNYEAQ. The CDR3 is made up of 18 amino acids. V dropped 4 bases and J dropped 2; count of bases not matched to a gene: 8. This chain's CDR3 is CASSSRGLAGGPTDTQYF. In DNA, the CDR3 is TGTGCCAGCAGCTCCCGAGGACTAGCGGGAGGACCCACAGATACGCAGTATTTT. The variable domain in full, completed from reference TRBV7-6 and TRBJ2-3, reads GAGVSQSPRYKVTKRGQDVALRCDPISGHVSLYWYRQALGQGPEFLTYFNYEAQQDKSGLPNDRFSAERPEGSISTLTIQRTEQRDSAMYRCASSSRGLAGGPTDTQYFGPGTRLTVL.

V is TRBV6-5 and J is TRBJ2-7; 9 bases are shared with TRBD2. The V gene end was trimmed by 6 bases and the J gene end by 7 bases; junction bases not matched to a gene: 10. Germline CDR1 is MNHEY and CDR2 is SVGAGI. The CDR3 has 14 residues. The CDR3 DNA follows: TGTGCCAGCAGCCTCGTAGCGGGAGCCTGGGAGCAGTACTTC. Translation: CASSLVAGAWEQYF.

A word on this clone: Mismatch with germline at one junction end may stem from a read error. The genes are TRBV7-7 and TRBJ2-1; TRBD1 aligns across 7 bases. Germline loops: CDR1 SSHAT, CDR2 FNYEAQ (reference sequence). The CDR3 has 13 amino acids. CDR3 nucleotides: TGTGCTAGCAGCTTAGACAGGGTTAATGAGCAGTTCTTC. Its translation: CASSLDRVNEQFF.

CDR3 sequence reads: CASSRASTWSYGYTF. The CDR3 DNA follows: TGTGCCAGCAGCAGGGCATCGACGTGGAGCTATGGCTACACCTTC. The chain carries TRBV6-5 and TRBJ1-2, with a possible D match to TRBD1 (5 bases). The V gene lost 6 bases and the J gene lost 4 bases, with 18 bases spanning the gap. CDR1 MNHEY and CDR2 SVGAGI come from the germline V gene. The CDR3 has 15 residues.

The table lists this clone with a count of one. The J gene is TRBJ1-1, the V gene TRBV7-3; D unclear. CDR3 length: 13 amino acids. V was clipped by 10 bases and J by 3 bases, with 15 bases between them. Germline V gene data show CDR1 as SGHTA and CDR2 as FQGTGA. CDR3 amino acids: CANSHTRDTEAFF. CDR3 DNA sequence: TGTGCCAACAGTCACACCCGGGACACTGAAGCTTTCTTT.

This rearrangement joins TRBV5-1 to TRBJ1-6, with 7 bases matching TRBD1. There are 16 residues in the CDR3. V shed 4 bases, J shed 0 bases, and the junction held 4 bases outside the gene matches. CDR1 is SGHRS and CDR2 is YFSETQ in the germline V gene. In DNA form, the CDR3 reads TGCGCCAGCAGCCCCAGACAGGGCTCCTATAATTCACCCCTCCACTTT. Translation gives CASSPRQGSYNSPLHF.

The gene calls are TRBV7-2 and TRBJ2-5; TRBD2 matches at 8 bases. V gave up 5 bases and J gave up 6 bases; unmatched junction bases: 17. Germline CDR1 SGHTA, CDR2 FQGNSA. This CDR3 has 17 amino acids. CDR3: CASSKGAGEKGRKTQYF. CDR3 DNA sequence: TGTGCCAGCAGCAAGGGAGCGGGGGAGAAGGGACGCAAGACCCAGTACTTC.